This TCR beta chain was found in a study of cytomegalovirus exposure and HLA in healthy donors (dated 2017 in TCRdb). About the study as a whole: An earlier analysis of some 500 of the donors reported approximately 300 Gb of sequence data and around 110 million unique TCR beta sequences from around 200 million T cells. Class I and class II HLA loci were covered by the typing at four-digit resolution. Every repertoire in the discovery cohort had been generated on one and the same sequencing platform. Of the roughly 410 genotyped donors, 81% were placed in the genetic ancestry cluster associated with self-reported Caucasian donors. Rather than using new phenotypic data, the later analysis identified candidate immune exposures from TCR beta sequences and from how often those sequences occurred across donors. An earlier analysis of several hundred of the donors applied high-throughput TCR beta sequencing to assess whether each TCR beta V gene segment acted as functional or pseudogenic. Around 320 gigabases of sequencing data and tens of millions of unique TCR sequences were included in an early release covering about 700 HLA-typed donors. A later analysis re-analyzed previously published TCR beta repertoires from several hundred donors and added high-resolution HLA genotyping to study TCR occurrence patterns. In addition to the first cohort of several hundred subjects, a separate validation cohort of 130 or so different subjects was used. Using immunosequencing, the study profiled T cell repertoires from 550 to 750 subjects and related those repertoires to cytomegalovirus serostatus. The study was designed to test whether signatures of past pathogen exposure could be identified by cataloging public T cell receptors. In a later genetic analysis, genome-wide SNP genotypes for 398 of the 666 donors were used, and that subset was treated as a discovery cohort. Four to six DR-DQ haplotypes were handled as single units for association and clustering, since linkage in the cohort was strong. The number of typed donors differed by locus: roughly 629-630 for A, B, C, DRB1 and DQB1; some 500 for DQA1; 600 to 610 for DPA1; and approximately 450 for DPB1. To predict cytomegalovirus infection status, the study brought together high-throughput TCR immunosequencing, statistical association of individual TCRs with disease status, and machine learning. Among around 400 genotyped donors of the cohort, an average of roughly 230,000 unique TCR beta nucleotide sequences was sequenced per donor, of which roughly 17% were non-productive. Alongside the repertoire data, information on donor age, sex, ethnicity and CMV serostatus was compiled.

The cohort was made up of approximately 700 healthy bone marrow donors. All cohort members were sampled while nominally healthy, although unrecorded immune exposures were likely present. The donor was CMV seropositive and was included in the group of almost 300 seropositive cohort members. Every donor gave a peripheral blood sample, and the peripheral blood mononuclear cells from that sample were used for TCR beta sequencing. Genomic DNA extraction from the blood cell samples was performed with the Qiagen DNeasy Blood Extraction Kit. To prepare the library, the immunoSEQ multiplex PCR assay was applied. The multiplex PCR relied on a mix of 60 forward primers for TCR Vbeta segments and 13 reverse primers for TCR Jbeta segments. A multiplex PCR assay on genomic DNA amplified the CDR3 region of rearranged TCR beta genes. The Illumina HiSeq System was used to sequence the amplified TCR beta libraries as 87-base-pair reads. The paper's processing steps were these. In a later analysis, 80 million or so unique TCR beta chains were counted across the roughly 610 repertoires, and approximately 11 million of these chains were shared by at least two donors. Raw reads were error-corrected and collapsed into unique sequences with a nearest-neighbor algorithm that merged closely related sequences to remove PCR and sequencing errors. V, D and J gene segments were assigned by aligning CDR3 sequences to IMGT reference sequences. For a sequence to be retained, a match of at least six nucleotides to both a V gene segment and a J gene segment was required. A rearrangement was called productive if the CDR3 had no stop codons and remained in frame with V and J, and every other rearrangement was called non-productive. Following IMGT convention, CDR3 was defined as the stretch from the second conserved V-encoded cysteine to the conserved J-encoded phenylalanine. The earlier analysis of 500 to 600 of the donors excluded sequences that lacked an unambiguous match to a single V gene segment. An earlier analysis of around 600 of the donors classified V segments as functional when productive rearrangements were above 56.7% and as segregating when the standard deviation between donors was above 5%. A statistical classification framework was built for diagnosing cytomegalovirus status from the catalog of TCR beta chain sequences. A later analysis assigned V and J genes by comparing TCR nucleotide sequences with IMGT/GENE-DB human TR gene sequences. The TCRdist pipeline was used in a later analysis to assign CDR3 sequences and most-parsimonious VDJ recombination scenarios. In a later analysis, every TCR beta chain was defined by the combination of its CDR3 amino acid sequence and its V-gene family, and reads without a unique V-gene family were dropped. To address suspected cross-contamination and a sequencing artifact, a later analysis removed a few hundred highly shared, low-generation-probability nucleotide sequences. In a later analysis, a clonal expansion index for each public chain was calculated from normalized within-repertoire ranks of inferred template counts. Generation probabilities in a later analysis came from a VDJ recombination model fitted to out-of-frame rearrangements, and those results were checked against IGoR. In a later analysis, TCR-TCR, TCR-HLA and TCR-CMV co-occurrence was scored with hypergeometric tests, and a repertoire-size bias correction was applied to TCR pairs. False discovery rates were estimated in a later analysis by permuting HLA or CMV assignments 20 times. In a later analysis, co-occurring TCRs were grouped using DBSCAN, and TCRdist sequence similarity was added for clustering within HLA-allele-positive subsets. Repertoires with fewer than 30,000 or more than 120,000 public chains were left out of co-occurrence clustering, as were a handful of repertoires with anomalous nucleotide sharing. TCRdb obtained this table from immuneACCESS and retained in-frame rearrangements with V and J assigned. These tables miss some clones; where compared with another copy, unresolved V genes account for less than half of the shortfall, and the remainder is unexplained. That table furnishes V, J and clone size, whereas the DNA furnished D and trimming. In all, the sample holds about 210,000 clones, and approximately 80% of those were seen once. The ten top clones hold about 10% of the sample.

The research as a whole found: Assigning TCR associations to individual alleles was difficult when HLA alleles, especially DR and DQ, strongly co-occurred. In this cohort, only TCR beta chains were sequenced, and detectable features were limited by the absence of alpha or paired-chain data. The classifier was reported to diagnose cytomegalovirus status with high specificity and sensitivity in both the original and validation cohorts. Some IMGT-functional V segments, including TRBV6-2 and TRBV6-3, could not be told apart with the 87-base-pair reads, so those segments were excluded. In a later genetic analysis, a missense DCLRE1C variant was associated with V-gene and J-gene trimming of TCR beta chains, and the association was replicated in an independent cohort. In a later analysis, several top co-occurrence clusters were reported to appear linked to parvovirus B19, influenza, CMV and Epstein-Barr virus. According to a later genetic analysis, donors in an Asian-associated ancestry cluster had fewer N-insertions in productive TCRs than the roughly 700-donor mean. In an earlier analysis of more than 450 of the donors, most TCR beta V segments were observed in productive rearrangements about 87% or about 30% of the time, broadly matching IMGT annotations. In a later analysis, HLA-associated TCR beta chains were found to be more clonally expanded and to have lower generation probabilities than equally common non-associated chains. The authors suggested that the approach could potentially be extended to other disease states and immunological phenotypes. While some public TCRs were present in many individuals, most TCR sequences turned up only very rarely across donors. Seventeen rarely observed V segments, including chromosome 9 orphons, were excluded from the earlier analysis of some 590 of the donors because counts were too low. A further reported finding was that TCR beta sequences accurately predicted the HLA-A and HLA-B alleles for most subjects in the first cohort. At a false discovery rate of 0.05, a later analysis linked fewer than 20,000 TCR beta sequences to specific HLA alleles. Three of the identified cytomegalovirus-associated TCR beta chains were confirmed in vitro to be specific for cytomegalovirus antigens. A later analysis found that most CMV-associated TCR beta chains appeared HLA-restricted, with HLA associations seemingly driven largely by CMV exposure. The study listed approximately 150 TCR beta chains as associated with cytomegalovirus. Because HLA typing was unavailable for some donors at each locus, only the typed subset was used in association tests. Linkage disequilibrium might explain the correlated functional status among segregating V segments, but an unknown experimental factor could not be excluded. According to a later analysis, TCR association rates differed among HLA loci, with DRB1 alleles showing the most associated TCRs and HLA-C alleles showing the fewest. Presence/absence analyses assumed roughly uniform sequencing depth across donors, an assumption that may not hold. Immune exposure information for the cohort was limited to CMV serostatus. The sequencing pipeline was judged likely to have produced a cluster of highly shared sequence variants as a technical artifact.

Trimming takes 0 bases from V and 4 bases from J, and the germline ends sit 14 bases apart. The CDR3 numbers 15 residues from cysteine through phenylalanine. Only the CDR3 DNA stays, 45 bases, in frame from base 1. The germline V gene encodes CDR1 SGHRS and CDR2 YFSETQ. Note on this clone: It lacks a known antigen. Nothing much larger sits one base from this clone, and base qualities are not available.

This clonotype originated in a woman in her 50s in good health and CMV-seropositive. This chain joins TRBV5-1 to TRBJ2-7; TRBD1 could be the D gene, as 5 bases match. Sequenced: PBMCs. The DNA sequence reads TGCGCCAGCAGCTTGGGACCAGGGATCTCTTACGAGCAGTACTTC. Its protein is CASSLGPGISYEQYF.